There are a few counts of the clone carrying this T cell receptor (beta chain). Its antigen is not identified. Regions amplified from RNA transcripts were the TCR beta CDR3 regions. Primed by the HTBI set, a first-round RT-PCR was run on the TCR CDR3. TCRdb recomputed calls from the multiplex PCR reads with MiXCR, one row per CDR3 protein. In the table there are approximately 570,000 distinct CDR3 sequences, roughly 21% of which are singletons. This entry belongs to a study of T cells in Graves' hyperthyroidism and ophthalmopathy. About the study: Initial diagnosis, before any treatment, was when peripheral blood was collected. Study observations and caveats: Most thyroid clonotypes with frequency above 0.001 were detected in blood.

Disease lasting under 3 months, a NOSPECS grade of at least 4, and a Clinical Activity Score of at least 3 were features of the ophthalmopathy patients. Every diagnosis used clinical symptoms, serum thyroxine and TRAb, thyroid ultrasound and orbital computed tomography. The CDR3 runs to 15 residues. Germline CDR1 reads SEHNR; CDR2 reads FQNEAQ (reference sequence). V shed 2 bases and J 8 bases; nucleotides not matched to a gene: 7. The sample consisted of blood. The origin of this receptor is a middle-aged man with Graves' ophthalmopathy. V gene TRBV7-9 combines with J gene TRBJ2-1, with 9 positions matching TRBD2. The CDR3: CASSLFAGGPDEQFF. DNA of the CDR3: TGTGCCAGCAGCTTATTTGCGGGAGGGCCGGATGAGCAGTTCTTC.